This record covers a single T cell receptor beta chain. Trimming removed 6 bases from V and 6 bases from J, with 11 bases in between. The CDR3 covers 12 residues. Germline lookup yields CDR1 MNHEY and CDR2 SMNVEV (reference sequence). The data belong to a study of blood T cell repertoires in COVID-19. Study summary: The origin of the acute and convalescent COVID-19 samples was the United States, Italy and Spain.

The authors' processing: Nucleated cell number was recorded as an estimate derived from reference gene primer amplification. Generated by immunoSEQ multiplex PCR, the TCRdb table keeps only in-frame clones and is missing some. V and J calls and clone size are as listed in that table; D and trimming were resolved from the DNA. Of 200,000 or so clones listed, around 86% are singletons. The sequence derives from a man in his fifties or sixties who had recovered from COVID-19. V is TRBV27 and J is TRBJ1-2, with D possibly matching TRBD1 (6 bases). Sequences were obtained from peripheral blood. CDR3 sequence (DNA): TGTGCCAGCAGGACCGACAGGCATGGCTACACCTTC. It yields the protein CASRTDRHGYTF.